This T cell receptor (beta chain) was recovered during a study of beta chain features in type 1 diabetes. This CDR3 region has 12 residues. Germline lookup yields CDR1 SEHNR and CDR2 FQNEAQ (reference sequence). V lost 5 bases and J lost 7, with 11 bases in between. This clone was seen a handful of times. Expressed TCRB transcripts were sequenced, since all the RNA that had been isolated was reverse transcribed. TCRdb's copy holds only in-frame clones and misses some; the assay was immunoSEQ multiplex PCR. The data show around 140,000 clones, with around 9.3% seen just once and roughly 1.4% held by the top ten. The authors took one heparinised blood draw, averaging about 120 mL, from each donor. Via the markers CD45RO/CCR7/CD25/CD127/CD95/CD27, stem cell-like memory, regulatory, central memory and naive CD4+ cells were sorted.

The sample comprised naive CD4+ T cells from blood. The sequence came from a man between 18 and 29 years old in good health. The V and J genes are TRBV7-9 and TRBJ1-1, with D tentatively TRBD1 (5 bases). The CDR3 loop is CASSPEGSEAFF. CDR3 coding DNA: TGTGCCAGCAGCCCGGAGGGGAGTGAAGCTTTCTTT.